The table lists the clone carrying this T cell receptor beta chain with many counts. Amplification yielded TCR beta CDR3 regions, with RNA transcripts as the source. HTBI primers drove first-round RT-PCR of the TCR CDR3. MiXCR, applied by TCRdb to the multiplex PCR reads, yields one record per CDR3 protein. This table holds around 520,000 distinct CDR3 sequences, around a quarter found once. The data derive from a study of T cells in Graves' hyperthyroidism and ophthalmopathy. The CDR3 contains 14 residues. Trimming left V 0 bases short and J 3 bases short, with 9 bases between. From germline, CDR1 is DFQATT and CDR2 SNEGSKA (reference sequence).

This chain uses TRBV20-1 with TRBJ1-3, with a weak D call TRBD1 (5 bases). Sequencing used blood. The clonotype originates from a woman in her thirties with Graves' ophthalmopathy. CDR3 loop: CSARDSRVGNTIYF. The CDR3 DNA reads TGCAGTGCTAGAGATTCCAGGGTTGGAAACACCATATATTTT.